This is a list of T cell receptor beta chains from one sample in a study of blood T cell repertoires in COVID-19. Assay: immunoSEQ multiplex PCR; the TCRdb copy retains only in-frame clones and omits some. This sample has under 95,000 clones, with 88% found just once. What was sequenced was peripheral blood. Receptors were obtained from a human donor in a cohort sampled during active COVID-19. Both conserved end residues are part of each CDR3. D genes are given only for firm matches. Rows may omit the clone size; those that give it use once, few, many or a size class.

TGTGCCAGCAGCCCGGCCGGGACAGCAGTCTCCTACGAGCAGTACTTC	CASSPAGTAVSYEQYF	TRBV5-4	TRBJ2-7	-	TRBD1
TGTGCCAGCAGAGAATCACTAGGCTACAATGAGCAGTTCTTC	CASRESLGYNEQFF	TRBV2	TRBJ2-1	-	-
TGTGCCAGCAGCTTGTGGGGACTAACTGGAAACACCATATATTTT	CASSLWGLTGNTIYF	TRBV5-5	TRBJ1-3	few	-
TGTGCCAGCAGCTTGGGCCTCGGGCAGGGGCACACCGGGGAGCTGTTTTTT	CASSLGLGQGHTGELFF	TRBV5-4	TRBJ2-2	-	-
TGTGCCAGCAGCTTCAGGACAGGGGATACGCAGTATTTT	CASSFRTGDTQYF	TRBV9	TRBJ2-3	-	TRBD1
TGTGCCAGTATGGGTAAGCGGGAGGTCACCTACAATGAGCAGTTCTTC	CASMGKREVTYNEQFF	TRBV19	TRBJ2-1	-	TRBD2
TGTGCCAGCAGCCCTTTACAGGGGCGGTACGAAGCTTTCTTT	CASSPLQGRYEAFF	TRBV11-2	TRBJ1-1	few	TRBD1
TGTGCCAGCAGCGTAGCTGGGACAGGGTCATACGAGCAGTACTTC	CASSVAGTGSYEQYF	TRBV9	TRBJ2-7	-	TRBD1
TGTGCCAGCTCAGGGACAGGGGGTGATTACGAGCAGTACTTC	CASSGTGGDYEQYF	TRBV18	TRBJ2-7	-	TRBD1
TGTGCCAGCAGTGATACGACTAGCGGGAGGTTTGCCGAGCAGTTCTTC	CASSDTTSGRFAEQFF	TRBV6-4	TRBJ2-1	-	TRBD2
TGTGCCAGCAGCCAACCGGGACTAGCGACGACCGGGGAGCTGTTTTTT	CASSQPGLATTGELFF	TRBV3-1/TRBV3-2	TRBJ2-2	-	TRBD2
TGTGCCAGCAGCGTATGGACAGGGGTTGGTGAGCAGTTCTTC	CASSVWTGVGEQFF	TRBV9	TRBJ2-1	once	TRBD1
TGTGCCACCAGTGATCTGGGACAGGGGGACAATGAGCAGTTCTTC	CATSDLGQGDNEQFF	TRBV24-1	TRBJ2-1	-	TRBD1
TGTGCCAGCAGCACTTACCAGGGGGTGCAGTTCTTC	CASSTYQGVQFF	TRBV7-2	TRBJ2-1	-	TRBD1
TGTGCCAGCAGTATCCCTAGGACAGGGTTAAACATTCAGTACTTC	CASSIPRTGLNIQYF	TRBV6-2/TRBV6-3	TRBJ2-4	-	TRBD1
TGTGCCAGCAGTAGGACAGGGGGGTTGGACATTCAGTACTTC	CASSRTGGLDIQYF	TRBV28	TRBJ2-4	-	TRBD1
TGCAGCGTACGTGGACAGGGGGTCACTGAAGCTTTCTTT	CSVRGQGVTEAFF	TRBV29-1	TRBJ1-1	once	TRBD1
TGTGCCAGCTCACAGATTCGGGACAGCCAAGAGACCCAGTACTTC	CASSQIRDSQETQYF	TRBV18	TRBJ2-5	-	TRBD1
TGCGCCAGCAGCTTGGGGGGCAACACTGAAGCTTTCTTT	CASSLGGNTEAFF	TRBV5-1	TRBJ1-1	few	-
TGCGCCAGCAGCCCTGAAGGACAGGGGGCCTATGGCTACACCTTC	CASSPEGQGAYGYTF	TRBV5-1	TRBJ1-2	once	TRBD1
TGTGCCAGCTCACCACTACAGAACTCTGGGGCCAACGTCCTGACTTTC	CASSPLQNSGANVLTF	TRBV18	TRBJ2-6	-	-
TGCGCCAGCAGCTTCGGGGGGGATTCCTACGAGCAGTACTTC	CASSFGGDSYEQYF	TRBV5-1	TRBJ2-7	-	TRBD2
TGTGCCAGAAGCTCGATCACGTATAGCGGGCCCGCGCCTAGAACAGATACGCAGTATTTT	CARSSITYSGPAPRTDTQYF	TRBV5-3	TRBJ2-3	-	TRBD2
TGTGCCAGCAGCTCGTCAGGGTTGACCTACGAGCAGTACTTC	CASSSSGLTYEQYF	TRBV7-9	TRBJ2-7	-	-
TGTGCCAGCAGCTTAGGGGGGCGAAGGGACACTGAAGCTTTCTTT	CASSLGGRRDTEAFF	TRBV7-2	TRBJ1-1	-	-
TGTGCCATCAGTGAGTCGGCCCCTGGGGGGGCGGCTAATGAAAAACTGTTTTTT	CAISESAPGGAANEKLFF	TRBV10-3	TRBJ1-4	-	-
TGTGCCAGCAGCACGGGACAGGGCGAGCAGTACTTC	CASSTGQGEQYF	TRBV7-7	TRBJ2-7	-	TRBD1
TGTGCCAGCAGACGCGGACTAGCGGGGAAAGAAGGTTACGAGCAGTACTTC	CASRRGLAGKEGYEQYF	TRBV3-1/TRBV3-2	TRBJ2-7	-	TRBD2
TGTGCCAGCAGTGAAGAAGCGGGGGTACTTAACGGTGAGCAGTTCTTC	CASSEEAGVLNGEQFF	TRBV2	TRBJ2-1	-	TRBD2
TGTGCCAGCAGCTTTTGGCAGGGGGCTGAAGAGACCCAGTACTTC	CASSFWQGAEETQYF	TRBV5-8	TRBJ2-5	-	TRBD1